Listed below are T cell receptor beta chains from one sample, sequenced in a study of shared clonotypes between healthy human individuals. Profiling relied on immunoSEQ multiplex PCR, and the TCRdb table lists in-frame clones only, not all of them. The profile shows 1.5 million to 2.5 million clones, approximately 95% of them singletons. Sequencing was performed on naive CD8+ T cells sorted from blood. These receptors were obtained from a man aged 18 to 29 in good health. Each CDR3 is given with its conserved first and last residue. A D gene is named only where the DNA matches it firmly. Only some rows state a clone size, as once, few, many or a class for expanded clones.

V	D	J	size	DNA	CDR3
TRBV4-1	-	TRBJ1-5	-	TGCGCCAGCAGCCAAGAAGTGGTGGTCCCGAAGCCCCAGCATTTT	CASSQEVVVPKPQHF
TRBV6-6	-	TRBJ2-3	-	TGTGCCAGCAGTTACCCTCCGGACAGCACAGATACGCAGTATTTT	CASSYPPDSTDTQYF
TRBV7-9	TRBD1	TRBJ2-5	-	TGTGCCAGCAGCTTTAGTGGACAGGGGGCTTGGGAGACCCAGTACTTC	CASSFSGQGAWETQYF
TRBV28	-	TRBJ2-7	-	TGTGCCAGCAGTTCCGGACTGGGGGCATACGAGCAGTACTTC	CASSSGLGAYEQYF
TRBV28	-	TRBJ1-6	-	TGTGCCAGCAGTTTGGGCGACAGGCCCTCCTATAATTCACCCCTCCACTTT	CASSLGDRPSYNSPLHF
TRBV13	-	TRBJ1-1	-	TGTGCCAGCAGCCCCCGGGAGAGCGCTGAAGCTTTCTTT	CASSPRESAEAFF
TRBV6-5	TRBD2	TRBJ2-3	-	TGTGCCACCGGACTAGCGCAAGATACGCAGTATTTT	CATGLAQDTQYF
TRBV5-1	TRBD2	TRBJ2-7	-	TGCGCCAGCTGCACCGCTAGCGGATACGAGCAGTACTTC	CASCTASGYEQYF
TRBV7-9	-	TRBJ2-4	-	TGTGCCAGCAGCCCAGCCCCGTCCAAAAACATTCAGTACTTC	CASSPAPSKNIQYF
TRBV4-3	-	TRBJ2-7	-	TGCGCCAGCAGCCAAGCGTTATTCTCCTACGAGCAGTACTTC	CASSQALFSYEQYF
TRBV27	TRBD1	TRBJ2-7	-	TGTGCCAGCAGTTTCTACAGGGGTCCCTACGAGCAGTACTTC	CASSFYRGPYEQYF
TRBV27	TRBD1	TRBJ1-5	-	TGTGCCAGCAGTTCGGGACAGTTCTCCAATCAGCCCCAGCATTTT	CASSSGQFSNQPQHF
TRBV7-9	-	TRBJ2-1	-	TGTGCCAGCAGCCCCCCAGCGTCCTACAATGAGCAGTTCTTC	CASSPPASYNEQFF
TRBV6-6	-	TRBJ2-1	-	TGTGCCAGCATCCAGGGGGGGTCCTACAATGAGCAGTTCTTC	CASIQGGSYNEQFF
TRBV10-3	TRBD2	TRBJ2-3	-	TGTGCCATCAGTGAGTCCCTAGCGGGAGAAATAGATACGCAGTATTTT	CAISESLAGEIDTQYF
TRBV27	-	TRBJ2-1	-	TGTGCCAGCAGTTCGGACTCCAACTCCTACAATGAGCAGTTCTTC	CASSSDSNSYNEQFF
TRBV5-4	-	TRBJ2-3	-	TGTGCCAGCAGCTCTCTGACGGGTAGGGCAGATACGCAGTATTTT	CASSSLTGRADTQYF
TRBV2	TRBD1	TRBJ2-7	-	TGTGCCAGCAGGGACCGGGACAGGGTATACTACGAGCAGTACTTC	CASRDRDRVYYEQYF
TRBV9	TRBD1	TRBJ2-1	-	TGTGCCAGCAGCGTAGAGGGGACAGCCGCCTACAGTGAGCAGTTCTTC	CASSVEGTAAYSEQFF
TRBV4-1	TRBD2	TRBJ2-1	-	TGCGCCAGCAGCCAGTCTAGCGGGGGTTACAATGAGCAGTTCTTC	CASSQSSGGYNEQFF
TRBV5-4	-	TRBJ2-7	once	TGTGCCAGCAGCGGAGGGGGCTCCTTGTGGGGACTCCATCTCTCCTACGAGCAGTACTTC	CASSGGGSLWGLHLSYEQYF
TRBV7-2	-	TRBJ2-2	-	TGTGCCAGCAGCTTAGGCGCCTTTGGGGAGCTGTTTTTT	CASSLGAFGELFF
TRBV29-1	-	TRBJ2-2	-	TGCAGCGTTGAAGGATCGGAGGGCCGGGACACCGGGGAGCTGTTTTTT	CSVEGSEGRDTGELFF
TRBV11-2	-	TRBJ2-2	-	TGTGCCAGCAGCTTAGTGGTTATCGGGGAGCTGTTTTTT	CASSLVVIGELFF
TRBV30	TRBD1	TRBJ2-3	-	TGTGCCTGGAACGCAGGGGGCTCACTGACAGATACGCAGTATTTT	CAWNAGGSLTDTQYF
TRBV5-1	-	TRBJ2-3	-	TGCGCCAGTGAGGGGACGGGGGCAGATACGCAGTATTTT	CASEGTGADTQYF
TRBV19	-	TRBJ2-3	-	TGTGCCAGTAGTATTTTCGGGCAGGGCACAGATACGCAGTATTTT	CASSIFGQGTDTQYF
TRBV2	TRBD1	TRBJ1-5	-	TGTGCCAGCAGTGACTTGGGACAGGGCCAGCCCCAGCATTTT	CASSDLGQGQPQHF
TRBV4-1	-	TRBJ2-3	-	TGCGCCAGCAGCCATTCGCTCGGGGCAGATACGCAGTATTTT	CASSHSLGADTQYF
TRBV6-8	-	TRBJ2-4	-	TGTGCCAGCAGTTACTCGAGGGACTCCCTAGCCAAAAACATTCAGTACTTC	CASSYSRDSLAKNIQYF
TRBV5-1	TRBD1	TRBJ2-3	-	TGCGCCAGCAGCCGGACAGGAGAATTTGCAGATACGCAGTATTTT	CASSRTGEFADTQYF
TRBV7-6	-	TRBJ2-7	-	TGTGCCAGCAGCTTAACTGTCAGCTCCTACGAGCAGTACTTC	CASSLTVSSYEQYF
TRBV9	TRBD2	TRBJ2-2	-	TGTGCCAGCTCCCTCGGGGGGACCACCGGGGAGCTGTTTTTT	CASSLGGTTGELFF
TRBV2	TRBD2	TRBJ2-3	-	TGTGCCAGCAGACGACTAGCGGGGGGTAACACAGATACGCAGTATTTT	CASRRLAGGNTDTQYF
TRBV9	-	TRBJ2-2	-	TGTGCCAGCAGGGCGAGCGGGGAGCTGTTTTTT	CASRASGELFF
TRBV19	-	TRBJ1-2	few	TGTGCCAGTGCGCCTCTCTTTTACTATGGCTACACCTTC	CASAPLFYYGYTF
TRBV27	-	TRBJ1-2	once	TGTGCCAGCAGTTTCCGGACGGACTATGGCTACACCTTC	CASSFRTDYGYTF
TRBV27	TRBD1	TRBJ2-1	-	TGTGCCAGCAGTTATTTACAGGGGGCAGAGCAGTTCTTC	CASSYLQGAEQFF
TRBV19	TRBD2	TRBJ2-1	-	TGTGCCAGTAGTCACCGGACTAGCGGCTTTTATAGTGAGCAGTTCTTC	CASSHRTSGFYSEQFF
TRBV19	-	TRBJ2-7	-	TGTGCCAGTAGTATTAGTAGCGTGAGCGAGCAGTACTTC	CASSISSVSEQYF
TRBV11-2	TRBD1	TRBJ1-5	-	TGTGCCAGCAGCATGTCCGGGACAGGGAACCAGCCCCAGCATTTT	CASSMSGTGNQPQHF
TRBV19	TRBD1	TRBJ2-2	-	TGTGCCAGTAGTATCGACAGGGATACCGGGGAGCTGTTTTTT	CASSIDRDTGELFF
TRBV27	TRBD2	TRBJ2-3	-	TGTGCCAGCACCCGGGAGGGGGATACGCAGTATTTT	CASTREGDTQYF